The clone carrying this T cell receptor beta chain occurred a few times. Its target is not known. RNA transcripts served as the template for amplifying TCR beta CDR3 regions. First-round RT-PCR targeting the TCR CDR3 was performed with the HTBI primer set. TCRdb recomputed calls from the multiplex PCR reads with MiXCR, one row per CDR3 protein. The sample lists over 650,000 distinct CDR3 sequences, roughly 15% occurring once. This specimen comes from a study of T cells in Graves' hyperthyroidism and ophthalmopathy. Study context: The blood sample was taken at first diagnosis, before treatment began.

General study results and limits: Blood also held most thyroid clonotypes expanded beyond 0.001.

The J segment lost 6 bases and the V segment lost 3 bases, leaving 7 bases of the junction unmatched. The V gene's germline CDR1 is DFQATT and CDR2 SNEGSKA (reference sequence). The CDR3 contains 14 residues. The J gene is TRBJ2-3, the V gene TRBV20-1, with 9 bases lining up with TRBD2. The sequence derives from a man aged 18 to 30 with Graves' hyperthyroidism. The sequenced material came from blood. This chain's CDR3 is CSASTPREGDTQYF. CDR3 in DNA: TGCAGTGCTAGTACCCCGCGGGAGGGCGATACGCAGTATTTT.